The TCR beta chain described here comes from a study of T cell changes during pregnancy in multiple sclerosis. V was pared by 4 bases and J by 5 bases, with 11 bases of the junction left unmatched. Germline lookup yields CDR1 SGHTA and CDR2 FQGTGA. The CDR3 has 15 residues. Generated by immunoSEQ multiplex PCR, the TCRdb table keeps only in-frame clones and is missing some. The table shows 95,000 to 100,000 clones, with about 91% occurring only once. This sequence joins TRBV7-3 and TRBJ2-7; 7 bases fit TRBD1. The sequence was collected from a female donor with multiple sclerosis, enrolled in a pregnancy study. This material consisted of peripheral blood, taken in the second trimester of pregnancy. The CDR3, as DNA: TGTGCCAGCAGCTCGTTTGACAGGGCCTCGGACGAGCAGTACTTC. This codes for CASSSFDRASDEQYF.